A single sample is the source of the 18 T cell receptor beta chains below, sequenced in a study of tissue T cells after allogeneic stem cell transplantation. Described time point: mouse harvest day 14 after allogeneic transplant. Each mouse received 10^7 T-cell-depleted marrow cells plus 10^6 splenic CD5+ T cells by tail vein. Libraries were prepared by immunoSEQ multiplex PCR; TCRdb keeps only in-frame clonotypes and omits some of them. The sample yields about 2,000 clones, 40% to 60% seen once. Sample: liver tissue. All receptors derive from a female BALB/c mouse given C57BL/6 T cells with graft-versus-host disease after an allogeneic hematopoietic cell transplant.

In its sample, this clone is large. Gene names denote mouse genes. The CDR3 loop is CASSSGTGFSQNTLYF. Partial CDR3 DNA: TGTGCCAGCAGCTCCGGGACTGGGTTTAGTCAAAACACCTTGTAC. The V and J genes are TRBV13-3 and TRBJ2-4; 9 bases map to TRBD2. The CDR3 end is not reached by the read, which stops 1 residue before it; the germline J gene fills it in. The V segment lost 5 bases and the J segment 0 bases; nucleotides outside the gene matches: 7. Germline CDR1 is NNHDY and CDR2 is SYVADS. The CDR3 runs 16 residues.

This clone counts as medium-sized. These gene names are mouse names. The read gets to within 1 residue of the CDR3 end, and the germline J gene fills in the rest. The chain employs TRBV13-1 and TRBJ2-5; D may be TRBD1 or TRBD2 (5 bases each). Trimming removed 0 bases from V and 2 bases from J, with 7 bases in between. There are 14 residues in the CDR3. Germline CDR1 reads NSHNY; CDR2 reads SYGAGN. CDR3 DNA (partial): TGTGCCAGCAGTGATGGGGGGATCCAAGACACCCAGTAC. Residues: CASSDGGIQDTQY. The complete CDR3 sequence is CASSDGGIQDTQYF.

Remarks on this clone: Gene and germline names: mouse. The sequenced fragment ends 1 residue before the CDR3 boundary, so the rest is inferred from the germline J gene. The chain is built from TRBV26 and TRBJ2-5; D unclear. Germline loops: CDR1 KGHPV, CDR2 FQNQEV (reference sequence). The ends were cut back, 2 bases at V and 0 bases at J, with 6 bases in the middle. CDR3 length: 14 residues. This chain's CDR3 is CASSLDTNQDTQYF. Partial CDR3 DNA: TGTGCCAGCAGTCTGGACACTAACCAAGACACCCAGTAC.

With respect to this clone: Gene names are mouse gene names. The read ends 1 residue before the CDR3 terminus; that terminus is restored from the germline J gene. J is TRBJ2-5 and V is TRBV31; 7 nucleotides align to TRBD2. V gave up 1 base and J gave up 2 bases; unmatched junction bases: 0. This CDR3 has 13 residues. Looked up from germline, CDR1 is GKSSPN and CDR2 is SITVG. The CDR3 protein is CAWSRGGQDTQYF. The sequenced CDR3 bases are TGTGCCTGGAGTCGGGGGGGCCAAGACACCCAGTAC.

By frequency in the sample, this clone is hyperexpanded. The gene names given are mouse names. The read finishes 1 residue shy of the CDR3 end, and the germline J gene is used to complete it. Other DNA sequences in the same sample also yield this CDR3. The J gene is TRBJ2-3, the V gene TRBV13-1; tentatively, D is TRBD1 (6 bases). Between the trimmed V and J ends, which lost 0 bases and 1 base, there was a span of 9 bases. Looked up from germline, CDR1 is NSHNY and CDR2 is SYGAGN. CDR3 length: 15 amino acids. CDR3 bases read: TGTGCCAGCAGTGATGCCAGGGGCGGTGCAGAAACGCTGTAT. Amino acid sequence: CASSDARGGAETLY. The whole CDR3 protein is CASSDARGGAETLYF.

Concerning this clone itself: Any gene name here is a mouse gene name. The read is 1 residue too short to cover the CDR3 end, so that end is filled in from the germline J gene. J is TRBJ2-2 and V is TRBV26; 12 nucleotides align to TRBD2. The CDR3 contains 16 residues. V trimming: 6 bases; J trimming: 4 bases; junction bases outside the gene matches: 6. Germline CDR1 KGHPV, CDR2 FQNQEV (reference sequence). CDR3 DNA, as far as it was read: TGTGCCAGCAGCCCAGACTGGGGGGGCCCCACCGGGCAGCTCTAC. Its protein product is CASSPDWGGPTGQLY. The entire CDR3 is CASSPDWGGPTGQLYF.

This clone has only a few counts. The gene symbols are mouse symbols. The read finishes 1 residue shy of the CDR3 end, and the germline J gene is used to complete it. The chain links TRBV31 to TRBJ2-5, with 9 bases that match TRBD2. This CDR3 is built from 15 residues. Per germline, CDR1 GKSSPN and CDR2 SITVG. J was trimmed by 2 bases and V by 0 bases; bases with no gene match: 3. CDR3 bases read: TGTGCCTGGAGTCTAGCCTGGGGGGGCCAAGACACCCAGTAC. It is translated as CAWSLAWGGQDTQY. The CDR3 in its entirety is CAWSLAWGGQDTQYF.

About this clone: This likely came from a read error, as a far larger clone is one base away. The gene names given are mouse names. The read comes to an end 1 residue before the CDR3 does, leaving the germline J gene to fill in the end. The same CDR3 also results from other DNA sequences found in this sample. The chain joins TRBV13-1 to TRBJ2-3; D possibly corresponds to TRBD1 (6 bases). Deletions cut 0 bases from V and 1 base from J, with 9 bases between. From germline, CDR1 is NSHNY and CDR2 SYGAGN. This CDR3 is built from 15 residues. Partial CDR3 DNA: TGTGCCAGCAGTGATGCCAGGGGCCGTGCAGAAACGCTGTAT. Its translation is CASSDARGRAETLY. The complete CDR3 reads CASSDARGRAETLYF.

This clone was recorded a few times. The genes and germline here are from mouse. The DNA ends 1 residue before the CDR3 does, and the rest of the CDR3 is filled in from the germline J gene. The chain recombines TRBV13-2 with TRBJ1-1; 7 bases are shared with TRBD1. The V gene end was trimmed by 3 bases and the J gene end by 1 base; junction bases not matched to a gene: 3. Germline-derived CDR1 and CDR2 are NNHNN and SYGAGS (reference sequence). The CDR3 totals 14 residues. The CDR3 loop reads CASGGRQGNTEVFF. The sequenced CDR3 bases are TGTGCCAGCGGTGGTCGACAGGGGAACACAGAAGTCTTC.

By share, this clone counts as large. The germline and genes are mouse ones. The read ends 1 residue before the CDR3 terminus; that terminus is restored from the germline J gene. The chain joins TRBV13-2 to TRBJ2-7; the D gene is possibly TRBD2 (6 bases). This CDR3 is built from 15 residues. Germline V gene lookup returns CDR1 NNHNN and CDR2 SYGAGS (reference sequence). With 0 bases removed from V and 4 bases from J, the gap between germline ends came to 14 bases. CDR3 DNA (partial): TGTGCCAGCGGTGATGCAACGGGACTTATTTATGAACAGTAC. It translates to CASGDATGLIYEQY. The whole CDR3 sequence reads CASGDATGLIYEQYF.

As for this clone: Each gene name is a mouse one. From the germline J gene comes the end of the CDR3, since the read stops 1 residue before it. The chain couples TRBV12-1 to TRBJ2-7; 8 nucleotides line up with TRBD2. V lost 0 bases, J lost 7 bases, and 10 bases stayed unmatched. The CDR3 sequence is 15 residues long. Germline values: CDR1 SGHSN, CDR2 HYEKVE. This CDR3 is CASSLEGGGAWEQYF. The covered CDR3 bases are TGTGCCAGCTCTCTCGAAGGGGGGGGCGCGTGGGAACAGTAC.

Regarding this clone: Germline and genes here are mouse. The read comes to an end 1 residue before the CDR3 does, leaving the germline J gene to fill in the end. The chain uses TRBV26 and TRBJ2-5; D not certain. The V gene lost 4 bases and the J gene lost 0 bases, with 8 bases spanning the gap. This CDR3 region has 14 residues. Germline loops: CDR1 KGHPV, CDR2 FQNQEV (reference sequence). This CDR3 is CASSRQINQDTQYF. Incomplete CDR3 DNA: TGTGCCAGCAGTCGACAAATTAACCAAGACACCCAGTAC. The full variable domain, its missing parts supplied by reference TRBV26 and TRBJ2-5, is NSKVIQTPRYLVKGQGQKAKMRCIPEKGHPVVFWYQQNKNNEFKFLINFQNQEVLQQIDMTEKRFSAECPSNSPCSLEIQSSEAGDSALYLCASSRQINQDTQYFGPGTRLLVL.

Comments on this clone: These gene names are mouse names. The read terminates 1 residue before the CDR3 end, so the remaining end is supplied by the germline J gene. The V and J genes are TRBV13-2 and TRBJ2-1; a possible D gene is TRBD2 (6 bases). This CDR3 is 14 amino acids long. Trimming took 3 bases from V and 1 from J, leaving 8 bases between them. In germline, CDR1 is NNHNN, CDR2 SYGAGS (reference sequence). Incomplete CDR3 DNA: TGTGCCAGCGGTGGAGACTGGAACTATGCTGAGCAGTTC. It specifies CASGGDWNYAEQF. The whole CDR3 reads CASGGDWNYAEQFF.

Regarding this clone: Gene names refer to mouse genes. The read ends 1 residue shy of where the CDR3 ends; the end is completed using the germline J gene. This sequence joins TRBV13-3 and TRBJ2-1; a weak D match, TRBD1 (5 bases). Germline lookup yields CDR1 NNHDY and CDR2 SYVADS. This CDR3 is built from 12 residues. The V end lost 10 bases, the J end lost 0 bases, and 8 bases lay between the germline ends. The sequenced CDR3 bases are TGTGCCGACAGAAATAACTATGCTGAGCAGTTC. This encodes CADRNNYAEQF. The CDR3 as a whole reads CADRNNYAEQFF.

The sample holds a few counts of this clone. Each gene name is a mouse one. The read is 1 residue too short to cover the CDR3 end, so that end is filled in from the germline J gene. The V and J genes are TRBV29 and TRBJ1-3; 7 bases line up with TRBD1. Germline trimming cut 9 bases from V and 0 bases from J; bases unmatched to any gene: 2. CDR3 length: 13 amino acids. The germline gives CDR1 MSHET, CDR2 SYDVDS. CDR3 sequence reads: CASGTDSGNTLYF. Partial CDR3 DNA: TGTGCTAGTGGGACAGATTCTGGAAATACGCTCTAT. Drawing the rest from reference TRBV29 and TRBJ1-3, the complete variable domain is DMKVTQMPRYLIKRMGENVLLECGQDMSHETMYWYRQDPGLGLQLIYISYDVDSNSEGDIPKGYRVSRKKREHFSLILDSAKTNQTSVYFCASGTDSGNTLYFGEGSRLIVV.

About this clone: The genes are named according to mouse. The CDR3 DNA, read in part, is TGTGCCAGCAGTCTTCAGGGGAAAAACACAGAAGTCTTC. Encoded protein: CASSLQGKNTEVF. The full CDR3 reads CASSLQGKNTEVFF. The J gene is TRBJ1-1, the V gene TRBV26; possible D gene TRBD1, 6 bases. The CDR3 is cut off 1 residue early in the read; its end comes from the germline J gene. The CDR3 is made up of 14 amino acids. Germline CDR1 and CDR2: KGHPV and FQNQEV (reference sequence). The V and J ends lost 3 bases and 1 base respectively, with 9 bases between them.

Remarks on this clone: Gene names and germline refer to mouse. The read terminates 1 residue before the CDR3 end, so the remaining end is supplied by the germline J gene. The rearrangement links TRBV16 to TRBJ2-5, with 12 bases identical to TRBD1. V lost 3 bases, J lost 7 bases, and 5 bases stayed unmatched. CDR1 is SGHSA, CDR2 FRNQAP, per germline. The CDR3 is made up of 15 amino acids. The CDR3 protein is CASSFPGQGANTQYF. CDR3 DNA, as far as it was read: TGTGCAAGCAGCTTTCCGGGACAGGGGGCGAACACCCAGTAC.

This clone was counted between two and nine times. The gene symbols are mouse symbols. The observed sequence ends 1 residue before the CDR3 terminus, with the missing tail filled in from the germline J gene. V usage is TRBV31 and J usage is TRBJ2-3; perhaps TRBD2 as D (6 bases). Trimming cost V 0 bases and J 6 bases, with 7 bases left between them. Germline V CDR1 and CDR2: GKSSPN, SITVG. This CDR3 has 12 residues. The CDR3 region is CAWSLGGETLYF. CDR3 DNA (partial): TGTGCCTGGAGTCTTGGGGGTGAAACGCTGTAT.